This T cell receptor (beta chain) was captured by sequencing in a study of radiotherapy plus CTLA-4 blockade in lung cancer. About the research overall: Objective responses were documented in around 19% of patients, with disease control in about 29%.

Germline-derived CDR1 and CDR2 are SEHNR and FQNEAQ (reference sequence). The length of the CDR3 is 15 residues. Trimming cost V 5 bases and J 2 bases; bases outside gene matches: 9. General study points: After treatment with radiotherapy plus ipilimumab, TCR clones that came from the tumor expanded in blood.

Note on this clone: What it binds is unknown.

This table comes from immunoSEQ multiplex PCR, and its TCRdb copy is limited to in-frame clones, with some not included. Of some 110,000 clones listed, roughly 86% are singletons. Receiving focal radiation plus CTLA-4 blockade with ipilimumab were patients who had chemo-refractory metastatic non-small-cell lung cancer. This material consisted of peripheral blood, taken from a patient treated with radiotherapy plus ipilimumab. The clonotype was recovered from a human donor with non-small cell lung cancer that progressed on radiotherapy plus ipilimumab. Some clones in this sample may be carry-over from other donors' samples. The V and J genes are TRBV7-9 and TRBJ2-7, with 7 bases that match TRBD2. The chain's CDR3 is CASSKEGGDPYEQYF. The CDR3 DNA reads as TGTGCCAGCAGCAAGGAGGGAGGGGATCCCTACGAGCAGTACTTC.